This T cell receptor beta chain originates from a study of cytomegalovirus exposure and HLA in healthy donors. The study's findings and limits: Rare TCR sequences predominated, though certain public TCRs were found in many donors. In a later analysis, a genetic analysis reported fewer productive-TCR N-insertions in an Asian-associated ancestry cluster than the cohort average.

It was with 60 Vbeta and 13 Jbeta primers that the PCR ran. The assay was immunoSEQ multiplex PCR, and TCRdb's table has in-frame clones only and misses some. The profile shows around 91,000 clones, around nine tenths of them singletons. In the case of this clone: As yet, its antigen is unknown.

The CDR3 length is 13 residues. Trimming shortened V by 4 bases and J by 8 bases, and 14 bases separated the two germline ends. Germline V gives CDR1 MGHRA, CDR2 YSYEKL. This cohort consisted of healthy bone marrow donors. The chain links TRBV4-1 to TRBJ1-2; D is possibly TRBD1 (5 bases). Material for sequencing was PBMCs. This clonotype was sampled from a young man in good health and CMV-seropositive. CDR3: CASSPLGTGGYTF. CDR3 coding DNA: TGCGCCAGCAGCCCCCTGGGGACTGGCGGCTACACCTTC.